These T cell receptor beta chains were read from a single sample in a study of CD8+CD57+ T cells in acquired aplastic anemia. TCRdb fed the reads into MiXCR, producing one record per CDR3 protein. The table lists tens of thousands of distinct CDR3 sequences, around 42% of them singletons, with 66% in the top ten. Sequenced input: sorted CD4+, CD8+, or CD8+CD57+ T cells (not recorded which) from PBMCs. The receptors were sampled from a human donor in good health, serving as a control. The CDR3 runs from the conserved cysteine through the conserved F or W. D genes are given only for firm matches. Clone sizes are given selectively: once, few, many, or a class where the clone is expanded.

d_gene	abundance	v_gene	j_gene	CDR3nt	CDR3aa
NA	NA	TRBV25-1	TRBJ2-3	TGTGCCTGCAGTGGAGCGACAGATACGCAGTATTTT	CACSGATDTQYF
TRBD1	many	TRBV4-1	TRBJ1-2	TGCGCCAGCAGCCAAGAGGGGAGGGGGCCTGGCTACACCTTC	CASSQEGRGPGYTF
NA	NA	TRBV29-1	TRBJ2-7	TGCAGCGTTGCCGCGTCCCCTGACAGCTCCTACGAGCAGTACTTC	CSVAASPDSSYEQYF
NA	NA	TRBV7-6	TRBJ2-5	TGTGCCAGCAGTGTGCGCTCAGGGTTAGAGACCCAGTACTTC	CASSVRSGLETQYF
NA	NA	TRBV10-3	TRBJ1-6	TGTGCCGCCGGGGAGGCGGGTTCACCCCTCCACTTT	CAAGEAGSPLHF
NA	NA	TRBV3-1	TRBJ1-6	TGTGCCAGCAGCCAAGATCCACAGGGAAATTCACCCCTCCACTTT	CASSQDPQGNSPLHF
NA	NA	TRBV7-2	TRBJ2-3	TGTGCCAGCAGCTTCAACCAGCAGACAGATACGCAGTATTTT	CASSFNQQTDTQYF
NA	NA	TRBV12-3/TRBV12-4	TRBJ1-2	TGTGCCAGCAGTCCGATGGGGGAAGGGAACTATGGCTACACCTTC	CASSPMGEGNYGYTF
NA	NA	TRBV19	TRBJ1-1	TGTGCCAGTAGGCATTCCGGGGCAAACACTGAAGCTTTCTTT	CASRHSGANTEAFF
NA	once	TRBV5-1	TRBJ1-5	TGCGCCAGCAGCTTGGTGCGGGGCCCTCAGCCCCAGCATTTT	CASSLVRGPQPQHF
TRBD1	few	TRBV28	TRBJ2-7	TGTGCCAGCAGTCAGCCGACAGGGGCTCGCTACGAGCAGTACTTC	CASSQPTGARYEQYF
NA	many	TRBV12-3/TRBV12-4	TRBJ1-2	TGTGCCAGCAGTTTAGAGGCCGGGTTTAAGGATGGCTACACCTTC	CASSLEAGFKDGYTF
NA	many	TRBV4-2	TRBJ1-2	TGTGCCAGCAGGGGAGGGAGGGACTATGGCTACACCTTC	CASRGGRDYGYTF
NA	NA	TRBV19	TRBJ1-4	TGTGCCAGTAGTAGGACTGGAACTAATGAAAAACTGTTTTTT	CASSRTGTNEKLFF
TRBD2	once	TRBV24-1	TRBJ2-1	TGTGCCACCCGTGATTCGGGACTAGCGGACCCTTTAGGTGAGCAGCTCTTC	CATRDSGLADPLGEQLF
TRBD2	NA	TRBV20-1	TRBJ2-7	TGCAGTGCTAGAGCCGGGACTAGCGGGACCTACGAGCAGTACTTC	CSARAGTSGTYEQYF
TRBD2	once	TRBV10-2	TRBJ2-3	TGCGCCAGCAACATGGGACTAACTAGCACAGATACGCAGTATTTT	CASNMGLTSTDTQYF
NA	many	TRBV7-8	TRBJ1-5	TGTGCCAGCAGCTTACTGGGTGGTGGCAATCAGCCCCAGCATTTT	CASSLLGGGNQPQHF
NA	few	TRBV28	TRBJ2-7	TGTGCCAGCAGACCACGACAGGGGAGGGTGTACGAGCAGTACTTC	CASRPRQGRVYEQYF
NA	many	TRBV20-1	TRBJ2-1	TGCAGTGCTAGAGCAGACCTCTACAATGAGCAGTTCTTC	CSARADLYNEQFF
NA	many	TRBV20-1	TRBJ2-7	TGCAGTGCTAGAGACAGGGTTAGGTACGAGCAGTACTTC	CSARDRVRYEQYF
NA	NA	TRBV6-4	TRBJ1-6	TGTGCCAGCAGACGGGACCGCGGAGAGGATAATTCACCCCTCCACTTT	CASRRDRGEDNSPLHF
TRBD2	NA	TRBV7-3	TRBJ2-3	TGTGCAACTGGAGCGGGGGCACCAGATACGCAGTATTTT	CATGAGAPDTQYF
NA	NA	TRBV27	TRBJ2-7	TGTGCCAGCAGGGGGAGCTCCTACGAGCAGTACTTC	CASRGSSYEQYF
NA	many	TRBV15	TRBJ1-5	TGTGCCACCAGCAGAGACGTTAGGCAGCCCCAGCATTTT	CATSRDVRQPQHF
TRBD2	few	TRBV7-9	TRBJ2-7	TGTGCCAGCAGCCTAGCGGGATACTACGAGCAGTACTTC	CASSLAGYYEQYF
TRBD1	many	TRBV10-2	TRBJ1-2	TGCGCCAGCAGCCCCTCCTTCCAGGGGGCGAGCGGCTACACCTTC	CASSPSFQGASGYTF
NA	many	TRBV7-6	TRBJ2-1	TGTGCCAGCAGCTTAGCGAGCGTGGTGTACAATGAGCAGTTCTTC	CASSLASVVYNEQFF
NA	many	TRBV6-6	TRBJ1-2	TGTGCCAGCAGTTACTCGAGTGGTAACTATGGCTACACCTTC	CASSYSSGNYGYTF
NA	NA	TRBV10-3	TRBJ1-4	TGTGCCATCAGTGCAGGGGCAACTAATGAAAAACTGTTTTTT	CAISAGATNEKLFF
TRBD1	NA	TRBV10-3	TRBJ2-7	TGTGCCAGCAGTGAAGAGGGACAGGGGGGCTACGAGCAGTACTTC	CASSEEGQGGYEQYF
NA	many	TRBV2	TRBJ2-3	TGTGCCAGCAGTGGTAAAGCGGATATTCGTAGCACAGATACGCAGTATTTT	CASSGKADIRSTDTQYF
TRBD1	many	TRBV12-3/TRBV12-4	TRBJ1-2	TGTGCCAGCAGTGCACAGGGGGCGTTCGGCTACACCTTC	CASSAQGAFGYTF
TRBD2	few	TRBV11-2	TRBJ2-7	TGTGCCAGCAGCCCTAGCCCGGGACTAGCGACATACGAGCAGTACTTC	CASSPSPGLATYEQYF
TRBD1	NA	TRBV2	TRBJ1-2	TGTGCCAGCAGACTTTCACAGGGGGATCGCTACACCTTC	CASRLSQGDRYTF
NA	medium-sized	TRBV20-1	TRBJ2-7	TGCAGTGCTAGAGATCAAGCGGACTACGAGCAGTACTTC	CSARDQADYEQYF
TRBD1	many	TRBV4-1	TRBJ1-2	TGCGCCAGCAGCCCGGGACAGGGGGGTGGCTACACCTTC	CASSPGQGGGYTF
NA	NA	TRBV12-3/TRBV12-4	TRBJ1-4	TGTGCCAGCAGTTCTCAGGGCATTGAAAAACTGTTTTTT	CASSSQGIEKLFF
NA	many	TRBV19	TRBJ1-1	TGTGCCAGTAGCCTGGCAGGGGCGGCCACTGAAGCTTTCTTT	CASSLAGAATEAFF
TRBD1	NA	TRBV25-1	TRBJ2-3	TGTGCCAGCAGCCTCGAGCCGGGACAGGGGTTTGATACGCAGTATTTT	CASSLEPGQGFDTQYF
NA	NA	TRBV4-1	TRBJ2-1	TGCGCCAGCAGCCAAATGGAGAGCGGGTCACGGGAGCAGTTCTTC	CASSQMESGSREQFF
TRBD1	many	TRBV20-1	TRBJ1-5	TGCAGTGCTAGTCCCGGGAGGGGGCATCAGCCCCAGCATTTT	CSASPGRGHQPQHF
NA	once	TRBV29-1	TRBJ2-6	TGCAGCGTCGAATCGGGTTTAGGGGGCGTCCTGACTTTC	CSVESGLGGVLTF
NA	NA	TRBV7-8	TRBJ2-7	TGTGCCAGCAGCTTACGGGGCCTCTACGAGCAGTACTTC	CASSLRGLYEQYF
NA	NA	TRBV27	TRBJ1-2	TGTGCCAGCAGTGTCGGGAGGGACGTAAGCTACTATGGCTACACCTTC	CASSVGRDVSYYGYTF
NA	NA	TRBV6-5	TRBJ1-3	TGTGCCAGCAGTTACTCAACCAAGTTAGATGGAAACACCATATATTTT	CASSYSTKLDGNTIYF
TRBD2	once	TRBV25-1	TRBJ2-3	TGTGCCAGCAGTGCCAGACTAGCGGGGGCCTCGCGGGATACGCAGTATTTT	CASSARLAGASRDTQYF
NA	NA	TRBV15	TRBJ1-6	TGTGCCACCAGCAGATCGGGCCTCAATTCACCCCTCCACTTT	CATSRSGLNSPLHF
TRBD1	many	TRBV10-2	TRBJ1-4	TGCGCCAGCTTGGGACAGGAGGGCGGTGAAAAACTGTTTTTT	CASLGQEGGEKLFF
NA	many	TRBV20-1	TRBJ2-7	TGCAGTGCTAGAGACCCGGCGGGGTACCCCTACGAGCAGTACTTC	CSARDPAGYPYEQYF
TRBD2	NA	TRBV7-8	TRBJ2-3	TGTGCCAGCAGCTTTGACCTAGCGGGAGCGGGTGATACGCAGTATTTT	CASSFDLAGAGDTQYF
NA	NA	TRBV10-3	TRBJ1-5	TGTGCCACCGATCAGCCCCAGCATTTT	CATDQPQHF
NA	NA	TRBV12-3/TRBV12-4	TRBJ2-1	TGTGCCAGCAGCCATTCTTACTCCTACAATGAGCAGTTCTTC	CASSHSYSYNEQFF
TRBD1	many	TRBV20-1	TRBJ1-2	TGCAGTGCTAGAGAGGGGACAGACTATGGCTACACCTTC	CSAREGTDYGYTF
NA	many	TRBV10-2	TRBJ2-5	TGCGCCAGCAGTGAGTCGATTGGTTGGGGGACCCAGTACTTC	CASSESIGWGTQYF